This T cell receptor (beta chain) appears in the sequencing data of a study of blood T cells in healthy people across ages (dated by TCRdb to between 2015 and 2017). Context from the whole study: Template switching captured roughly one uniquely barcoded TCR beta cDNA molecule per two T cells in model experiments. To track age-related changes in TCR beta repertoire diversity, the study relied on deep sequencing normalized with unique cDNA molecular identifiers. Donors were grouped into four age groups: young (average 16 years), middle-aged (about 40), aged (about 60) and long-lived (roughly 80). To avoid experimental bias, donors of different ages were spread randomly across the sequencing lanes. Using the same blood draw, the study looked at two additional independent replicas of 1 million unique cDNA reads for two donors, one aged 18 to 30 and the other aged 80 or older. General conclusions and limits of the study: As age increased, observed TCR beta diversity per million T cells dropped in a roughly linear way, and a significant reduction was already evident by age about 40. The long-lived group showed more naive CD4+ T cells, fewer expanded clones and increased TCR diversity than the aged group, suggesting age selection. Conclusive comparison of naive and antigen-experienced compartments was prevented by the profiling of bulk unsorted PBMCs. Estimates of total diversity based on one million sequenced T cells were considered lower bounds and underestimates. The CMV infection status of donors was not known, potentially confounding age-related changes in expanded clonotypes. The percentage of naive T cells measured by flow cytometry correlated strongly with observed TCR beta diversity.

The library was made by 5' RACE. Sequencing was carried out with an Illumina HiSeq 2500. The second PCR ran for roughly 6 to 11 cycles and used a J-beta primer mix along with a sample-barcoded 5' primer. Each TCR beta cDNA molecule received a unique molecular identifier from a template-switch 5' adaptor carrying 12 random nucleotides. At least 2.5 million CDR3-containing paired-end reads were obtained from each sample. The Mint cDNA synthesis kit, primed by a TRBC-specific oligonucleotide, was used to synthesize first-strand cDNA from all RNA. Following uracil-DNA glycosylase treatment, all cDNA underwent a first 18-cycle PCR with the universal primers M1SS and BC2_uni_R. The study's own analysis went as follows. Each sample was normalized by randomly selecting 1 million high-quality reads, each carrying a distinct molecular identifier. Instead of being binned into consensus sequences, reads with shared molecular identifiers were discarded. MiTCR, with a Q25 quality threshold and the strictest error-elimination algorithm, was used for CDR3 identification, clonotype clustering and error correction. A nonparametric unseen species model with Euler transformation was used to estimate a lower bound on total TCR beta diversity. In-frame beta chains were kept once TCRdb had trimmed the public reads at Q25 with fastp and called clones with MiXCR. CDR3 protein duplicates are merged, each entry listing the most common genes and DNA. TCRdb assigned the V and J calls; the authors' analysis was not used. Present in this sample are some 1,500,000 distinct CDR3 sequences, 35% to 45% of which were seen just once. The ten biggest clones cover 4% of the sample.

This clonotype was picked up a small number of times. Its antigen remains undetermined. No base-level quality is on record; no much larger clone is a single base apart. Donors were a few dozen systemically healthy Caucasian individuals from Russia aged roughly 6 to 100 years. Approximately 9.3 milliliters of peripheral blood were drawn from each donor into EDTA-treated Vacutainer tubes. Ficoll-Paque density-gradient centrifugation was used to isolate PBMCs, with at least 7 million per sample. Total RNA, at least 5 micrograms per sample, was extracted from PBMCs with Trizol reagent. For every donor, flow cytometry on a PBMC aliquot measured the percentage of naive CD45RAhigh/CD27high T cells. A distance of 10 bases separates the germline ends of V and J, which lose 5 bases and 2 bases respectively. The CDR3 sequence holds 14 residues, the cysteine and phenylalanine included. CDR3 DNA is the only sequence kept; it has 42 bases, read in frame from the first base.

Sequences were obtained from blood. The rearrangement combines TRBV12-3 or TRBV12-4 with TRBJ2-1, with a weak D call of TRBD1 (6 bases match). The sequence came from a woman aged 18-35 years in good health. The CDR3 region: CASSKQGTYNEQFF. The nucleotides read TGTGCCAGCAGTAAACAGGGTACCTACAATGAGCAGTTCTTC.